This T cell receptor (beta chain) stems from a study of blood T cell repertoires in COVID-19. CDR1 is GTSNPN, CDR2 SVGIG, per germline (reference sequence). Trimming cost V 0 bases and J 1 base, with 6 bases left between them. This CDR3 spans 13 amino acids. Assay: immunoSEQ multiplex PCR; the TCRdb copy retains only in-frame clones and omits some. The data contain 170,000 or so clones, about 90% of them singletons. Sequencing was done on a sample of PBMCs or T cells enriched from blood (not recorded which). The chain has TRBV30 and TRBJ1-1; possible D gene TRBD1, 6 bases. This clonotype originated in a woman between 18 and 29 years old who had recovered from COVID-19. DNA for the CDR3: TGTGCCTGGAGTGTACAGGGGAACACTGAAGCTTTCTTT. It encodes CAWSVQGNTEAFF. The variable domain in full, with the rest retrieved from reference TRBV30 and TRBJ1-1, is SQTIHQWPATLVQPVGSPLSLECTVEGTSNPNLYWYRQAAGRGLQLLFYSVGIGQISSEVPQNLSASRPQDRQFILSSKKLLLSDSGFYLCAWSVQGNTEAFFGQGTRLTVV.